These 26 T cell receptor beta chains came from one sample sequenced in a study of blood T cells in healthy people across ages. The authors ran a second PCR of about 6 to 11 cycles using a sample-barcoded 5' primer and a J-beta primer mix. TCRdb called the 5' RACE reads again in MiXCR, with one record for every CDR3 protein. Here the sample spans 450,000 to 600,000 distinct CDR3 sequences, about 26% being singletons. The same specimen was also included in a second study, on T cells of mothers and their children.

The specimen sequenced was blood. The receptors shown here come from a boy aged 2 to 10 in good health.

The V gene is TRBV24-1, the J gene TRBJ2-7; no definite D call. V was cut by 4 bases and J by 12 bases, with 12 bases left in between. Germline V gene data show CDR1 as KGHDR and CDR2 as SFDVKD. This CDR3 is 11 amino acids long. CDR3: CATSEAPRRYF. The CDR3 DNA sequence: TGTGCCACCAGTGAGGCGCCACGCCGGTACTTC.

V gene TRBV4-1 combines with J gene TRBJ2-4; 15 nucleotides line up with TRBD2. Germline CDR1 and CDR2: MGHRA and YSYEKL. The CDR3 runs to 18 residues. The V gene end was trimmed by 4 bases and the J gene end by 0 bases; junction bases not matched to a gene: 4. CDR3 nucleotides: TGCGCCAGCAGCCTTGGACTAGCGGGGGGGTTAGCCAAAAACATTCAGTACTTC. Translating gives CASSLGLAGGLAKNIQYF.

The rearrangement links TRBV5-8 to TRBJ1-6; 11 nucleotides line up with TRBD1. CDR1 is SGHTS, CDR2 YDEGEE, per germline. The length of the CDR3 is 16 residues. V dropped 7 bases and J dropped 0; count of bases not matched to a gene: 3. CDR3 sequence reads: CASLGTGGSYNSPLHF. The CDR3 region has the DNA TGTGCCAGCCTGGGGACAGGGGGCTCCTATAATTCACCCCTCCACTTT.

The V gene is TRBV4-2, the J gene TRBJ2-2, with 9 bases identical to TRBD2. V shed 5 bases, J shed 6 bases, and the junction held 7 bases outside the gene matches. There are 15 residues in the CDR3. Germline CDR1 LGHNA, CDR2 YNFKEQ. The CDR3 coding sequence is TGTGCCAGCAGCAAGGCGGGGGGGCCCGCCGGGGAGCTGTTTTTT. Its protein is CASSKAGGPAGELFF.

CDR3 in amino acids: CASSAAFNTGELFF. In DNA form, the CDR3 reads TGTGCCAGCAGTGCAGCCTTCAACACCGGGGAGCTGTTTTTT. The chain uses TRBV6-4 and TRBJ2-2; D is unresolved. The CDR3 has 14 amino acids. The V gene's germline CDR1 is MRHNA and CDR2 SNTAGT. V was shortened by 4 bases and J by 2 bases, with 8 bases between the two germline ends.

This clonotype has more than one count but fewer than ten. The CDR3 sequence: CASSPGPTYGYTF. CDR3 DNA: TGCGCCAGCAGCCCGGGACCGACCTATGGCTACACCTTC. This sequence joins TRBV5-1 and TRBJ1-2, with D possibly TRBD1 on 5 matching bases. The CDR3 totals 13 residues. Germline V lookup: CDR1 SGHRS, CDR2 YFSETQ. The germline V and J ends were trimmed by 4 bases and 4 bases, with 11 bases remaining between them.

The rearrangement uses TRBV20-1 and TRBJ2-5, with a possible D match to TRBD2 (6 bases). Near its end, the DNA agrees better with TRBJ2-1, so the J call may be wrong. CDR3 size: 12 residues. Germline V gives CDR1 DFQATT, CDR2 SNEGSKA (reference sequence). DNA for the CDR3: TGCAGTGCGAGATTCGGGGGAGGTGAGCAGTTCTTC. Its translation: CSARFGGGEQFF.

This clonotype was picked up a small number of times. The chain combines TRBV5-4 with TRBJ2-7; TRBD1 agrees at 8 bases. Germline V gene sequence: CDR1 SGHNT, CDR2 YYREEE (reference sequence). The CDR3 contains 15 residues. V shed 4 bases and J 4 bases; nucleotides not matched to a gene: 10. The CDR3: CASSEGTGNRYEQYF. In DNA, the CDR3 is TGTGCCAGCAGCGAAGGGACAGGCAATCGGTACGAGCAGTACTTC.

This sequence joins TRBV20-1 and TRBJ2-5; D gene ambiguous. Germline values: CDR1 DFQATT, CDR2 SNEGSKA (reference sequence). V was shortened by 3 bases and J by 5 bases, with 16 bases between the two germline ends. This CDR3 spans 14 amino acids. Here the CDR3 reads CSASPATPRETQYF. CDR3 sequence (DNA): TGCAGTGCTAGTCCTGCAACGCCCCGGGAGACCCAGTACTTC.

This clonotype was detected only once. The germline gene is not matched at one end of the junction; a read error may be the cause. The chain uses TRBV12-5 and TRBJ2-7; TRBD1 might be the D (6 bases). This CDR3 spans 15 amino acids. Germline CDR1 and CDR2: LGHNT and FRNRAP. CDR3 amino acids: CASALRDTGFNEQCF. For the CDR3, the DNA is TGTGCTAGTGCCCTACGGGACACGGGCTTCAACGAGCAGTGCTTC. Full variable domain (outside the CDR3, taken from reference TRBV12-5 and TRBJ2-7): DARVTQTPRHKVTEMGQEVTMRCQPILGHNTVFWYRQTMMQGLELLAYFRNRAPLDDSGMPKDRFSAEMPDATLATLKIQPSEPRDSAVYFCASALRDTGFNEQCFGPGTRLTVT.

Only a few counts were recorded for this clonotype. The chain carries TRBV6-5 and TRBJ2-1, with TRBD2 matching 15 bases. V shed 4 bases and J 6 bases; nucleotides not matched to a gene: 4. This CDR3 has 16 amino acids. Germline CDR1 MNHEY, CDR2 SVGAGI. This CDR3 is CASSFRTSGRVNEQFF. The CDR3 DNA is TGTGCCAGCAGTTTCCGGACTAGCGGGAGGGTCAATGAGCAGTTCTTC.

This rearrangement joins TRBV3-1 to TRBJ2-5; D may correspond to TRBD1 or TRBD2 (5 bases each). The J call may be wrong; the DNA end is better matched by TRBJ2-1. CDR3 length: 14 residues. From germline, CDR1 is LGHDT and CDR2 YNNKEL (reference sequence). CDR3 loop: CASSPKGRGNEQFF. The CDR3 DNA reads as TGTGCCAGCAGCCCCAAGGGGCGAGGGAATGAGCAGTTCTTC.

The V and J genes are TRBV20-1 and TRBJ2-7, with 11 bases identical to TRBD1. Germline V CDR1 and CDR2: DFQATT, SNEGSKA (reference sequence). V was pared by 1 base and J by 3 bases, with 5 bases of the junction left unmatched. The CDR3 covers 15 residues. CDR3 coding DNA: TGCAGTGCTAGAGGGTCCGGGACAGGGGGCTACGAGCAGTACTTC. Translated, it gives CSARGSGTGGYEQYF.

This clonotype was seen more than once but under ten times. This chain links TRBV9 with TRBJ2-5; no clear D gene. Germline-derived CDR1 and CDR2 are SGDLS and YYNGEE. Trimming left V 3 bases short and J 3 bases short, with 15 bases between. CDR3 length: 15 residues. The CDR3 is CASSAAPRPKETQYF. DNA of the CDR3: TGTGCCAGCAGCGCCGCCCCTCGGCCGAAAGAGACCCAGTACTTC.

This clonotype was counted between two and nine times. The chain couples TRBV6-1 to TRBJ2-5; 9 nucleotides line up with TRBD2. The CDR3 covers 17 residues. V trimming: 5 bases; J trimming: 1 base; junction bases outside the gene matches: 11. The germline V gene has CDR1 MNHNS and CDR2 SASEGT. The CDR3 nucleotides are TGTGCCAGCAGTAGACTAGCGGATTGGTTCCTCCAAGAGACCCAGTACTTC. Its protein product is CASSRLADWFLQETQYF.

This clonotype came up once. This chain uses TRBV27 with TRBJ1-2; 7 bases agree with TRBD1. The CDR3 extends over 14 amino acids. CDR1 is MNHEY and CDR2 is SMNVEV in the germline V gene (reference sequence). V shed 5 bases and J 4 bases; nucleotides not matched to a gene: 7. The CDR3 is CASSGTGQIYGYTF. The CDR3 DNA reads TGTGCCAGCAGTGGAACGGGACAGATCTATGGCTACACCTTC.

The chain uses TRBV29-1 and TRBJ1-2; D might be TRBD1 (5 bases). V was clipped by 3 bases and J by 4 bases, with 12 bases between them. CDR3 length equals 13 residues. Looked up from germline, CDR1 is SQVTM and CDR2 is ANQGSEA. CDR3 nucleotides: TGCAGCGTTGAGCTACATGGGGGCTATGGCTACACCTTC. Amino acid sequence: CSVELHGGYGYTF. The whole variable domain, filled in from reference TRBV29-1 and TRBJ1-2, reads SAVISQKPSRDICQRGTSLTIQCQVDSQVTMMFWYRQQPGQSLTLIATANQGSEATYESGFVIDKFPISRPNLTFSTLTVSNMSPEDSSIYLCSVELHGGYGYTFGSGTRLTVV.

In nucleotides, the CDR3 is TGTGCCAGCAGCCCCCACCTACAGGCCCAAGAGACCCAGTACTTC. It yields the protein CASSPHLQAQETQYF. The chain recombines TRBV11-2 with TRBJ2-5; weak D call: TRBD1 (5 bases). The length of the CDR3 is 15 residues. V lost 5 bases and J lost 1, with 14 bases in between. Per germline, CDR1 SGHAT and CDR2 FQNNGV.

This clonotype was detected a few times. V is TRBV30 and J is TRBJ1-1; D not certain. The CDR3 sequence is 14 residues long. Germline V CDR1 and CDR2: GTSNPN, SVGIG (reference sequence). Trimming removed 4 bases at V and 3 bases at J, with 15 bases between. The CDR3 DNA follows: TGTGCCTGGACCCACGGGTCCAGTTACACTGAAGCTTTCTTT. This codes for CAWTHGSSYTEAFF.

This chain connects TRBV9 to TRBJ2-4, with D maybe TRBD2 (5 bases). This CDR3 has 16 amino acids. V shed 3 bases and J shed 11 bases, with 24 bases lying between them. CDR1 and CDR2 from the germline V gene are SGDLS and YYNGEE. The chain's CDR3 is CASSAEGFGPRSVQYF. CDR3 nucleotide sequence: TGTGCCAGCAGCGCAGAGGGTTTCGGCCCACGGAGTGTTCAGTACTTC.

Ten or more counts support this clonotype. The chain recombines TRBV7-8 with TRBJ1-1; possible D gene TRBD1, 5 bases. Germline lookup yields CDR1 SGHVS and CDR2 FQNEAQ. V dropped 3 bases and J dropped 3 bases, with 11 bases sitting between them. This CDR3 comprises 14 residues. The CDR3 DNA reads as TGTGCCAGCAGCTTTTCAGGGATACACACTGAAGCTTTCTTT. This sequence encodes CASSFSGIHTEAFF. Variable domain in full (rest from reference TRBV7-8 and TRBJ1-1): GAGVSQSPRYKVAKRGQDVALRCDPISGHVSLFWYQQALGQGPEFLTYFQNEAQLDKSGLPSDRFFAERPEGSVSTLKIQRTQQEDSAVYLCASSFSGIHTEAFFGQGTRLTVV.

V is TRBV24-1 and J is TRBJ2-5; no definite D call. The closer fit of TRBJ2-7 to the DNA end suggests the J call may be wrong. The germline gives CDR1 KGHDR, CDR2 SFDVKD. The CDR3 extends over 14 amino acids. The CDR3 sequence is CATSDSTKAHEQYF. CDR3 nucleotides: TGTGCCACCAGTGATAGCACCAAGGCCCACGAGCAGTACTTC.

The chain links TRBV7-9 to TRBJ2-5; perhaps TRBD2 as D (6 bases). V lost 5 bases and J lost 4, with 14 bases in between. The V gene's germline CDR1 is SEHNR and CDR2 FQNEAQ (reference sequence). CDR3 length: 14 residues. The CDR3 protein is CASSGPSGRETQYF. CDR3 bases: TGTGCCAGCAGCGGCCCCTCCGGGAGAGAGACCCAGTACTTC.

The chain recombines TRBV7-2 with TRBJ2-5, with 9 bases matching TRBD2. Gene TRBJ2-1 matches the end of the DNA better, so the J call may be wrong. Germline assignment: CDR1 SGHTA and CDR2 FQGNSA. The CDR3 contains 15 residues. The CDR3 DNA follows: TGTGCCAGCAGCTCCATCGCGGGAGGGCTTAGTGAGCAGTTCTTC. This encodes CASSSIAGGLSEQFF.

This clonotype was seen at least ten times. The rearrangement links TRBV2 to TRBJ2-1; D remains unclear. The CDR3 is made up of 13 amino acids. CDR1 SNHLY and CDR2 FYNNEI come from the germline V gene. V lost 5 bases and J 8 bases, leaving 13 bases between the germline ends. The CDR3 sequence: CASSSRVLYEQFF. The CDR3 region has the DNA TGTGCCAGCAGTAGTCGGGTGCTATATGAGCAGTTCTTC.

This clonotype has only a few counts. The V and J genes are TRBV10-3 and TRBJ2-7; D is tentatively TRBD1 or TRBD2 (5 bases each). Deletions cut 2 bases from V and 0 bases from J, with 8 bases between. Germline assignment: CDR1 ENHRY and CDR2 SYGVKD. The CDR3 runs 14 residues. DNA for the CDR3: TGTGCCATCAGTGAGGGGACGGTCTCCTACGAGCAGTACTTC. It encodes CAISEGTVSYEQYF.